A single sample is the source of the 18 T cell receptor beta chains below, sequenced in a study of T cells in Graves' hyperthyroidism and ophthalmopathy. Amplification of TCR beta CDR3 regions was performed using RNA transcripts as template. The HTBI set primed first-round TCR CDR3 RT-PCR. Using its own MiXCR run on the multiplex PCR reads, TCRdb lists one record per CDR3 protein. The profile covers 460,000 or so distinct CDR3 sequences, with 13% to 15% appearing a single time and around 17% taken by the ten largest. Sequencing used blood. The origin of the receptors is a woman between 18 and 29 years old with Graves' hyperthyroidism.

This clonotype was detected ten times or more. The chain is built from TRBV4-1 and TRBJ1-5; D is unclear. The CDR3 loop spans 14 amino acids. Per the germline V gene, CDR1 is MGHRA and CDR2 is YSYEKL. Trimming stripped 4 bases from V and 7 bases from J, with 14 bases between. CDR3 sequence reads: CASSLGPGGQPQHF. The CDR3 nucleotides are TGCGCCAGCAGCCTAGGACCCGGCGGGCAGCCCCAGCATTTT.

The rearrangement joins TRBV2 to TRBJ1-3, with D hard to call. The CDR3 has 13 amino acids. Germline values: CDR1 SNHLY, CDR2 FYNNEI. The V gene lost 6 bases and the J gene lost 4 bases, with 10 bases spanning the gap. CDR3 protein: CASSASRGNTIYF. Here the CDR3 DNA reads TGTGCCAGCAGCGCCTCTCGGGGAAACACCATATATTTT.

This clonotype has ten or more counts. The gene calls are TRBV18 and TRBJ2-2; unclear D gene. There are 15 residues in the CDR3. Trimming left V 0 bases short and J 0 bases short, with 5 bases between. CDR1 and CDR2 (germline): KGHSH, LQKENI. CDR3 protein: CASSPPSTNTGELFF. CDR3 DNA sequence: TGTGCCAGCTCACCACCGTCCACGAACACCGGGGAGCTGTTTTTT.

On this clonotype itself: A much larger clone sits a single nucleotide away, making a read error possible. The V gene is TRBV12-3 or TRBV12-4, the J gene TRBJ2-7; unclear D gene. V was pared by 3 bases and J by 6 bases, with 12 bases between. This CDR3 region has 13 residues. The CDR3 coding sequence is TGTGCCAGCAGTTTGAGTAGTGGAGTCGAGCAGTACTTC. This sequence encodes CASSLSSGVEQYF.

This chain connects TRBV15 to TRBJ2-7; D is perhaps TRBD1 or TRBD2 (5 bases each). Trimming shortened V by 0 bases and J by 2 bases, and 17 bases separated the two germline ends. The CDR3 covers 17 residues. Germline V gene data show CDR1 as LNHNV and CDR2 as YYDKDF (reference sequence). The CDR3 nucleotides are TGTGCCACCAGCAGAGACCTTTTATCCGGGGCCACCTACGAGCAGTACGTC. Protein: CATSRDLLSGATYEQYV.

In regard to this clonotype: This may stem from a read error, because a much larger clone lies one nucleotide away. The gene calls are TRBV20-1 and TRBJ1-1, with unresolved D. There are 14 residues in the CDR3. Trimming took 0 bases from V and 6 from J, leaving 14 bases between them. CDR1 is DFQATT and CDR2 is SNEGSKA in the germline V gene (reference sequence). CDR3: CSARDMGSRAEAFF. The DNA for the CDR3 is TGCAGTGCTAGAGATATGGGGAGTCGGGCTGAAGCTTTCTTT.

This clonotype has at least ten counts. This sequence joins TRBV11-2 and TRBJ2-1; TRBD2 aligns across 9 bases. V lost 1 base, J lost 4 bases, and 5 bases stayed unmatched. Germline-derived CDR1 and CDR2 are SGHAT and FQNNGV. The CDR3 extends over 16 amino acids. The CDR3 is CASSLGTSARYNEQFF. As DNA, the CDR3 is TGTGCCAGCAGCTTAGGGACTAGCGCTAGATACAATGAGCAGTTCTTC.

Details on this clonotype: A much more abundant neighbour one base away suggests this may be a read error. CDR3: CASSLSVSWDEQYF. The CDR3 DNA sequence: TGTGCCAGCAGCTTAAGTGTTAGCTGGGATGAGCAGTACTTC. The genes are TRBV7-3 and TRBJ2-7, with D hard to call. The V gene lost 1 base and the J gene lost 7 bases, with 14 bases spanning the gap. CDR3 length equals 14 residues. The germline V gene has CDR1 SGHTA and CDR2 FQGTGA.

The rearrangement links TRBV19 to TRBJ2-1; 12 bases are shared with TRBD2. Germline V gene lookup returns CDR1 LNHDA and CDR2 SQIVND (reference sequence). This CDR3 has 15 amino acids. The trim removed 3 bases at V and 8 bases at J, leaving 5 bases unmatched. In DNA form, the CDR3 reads TGTGCCAGTAGTATTCTAGCGGGAGGGCGGCATGAGCAGTTCTTC. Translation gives CASSILAGGRHEQFF.

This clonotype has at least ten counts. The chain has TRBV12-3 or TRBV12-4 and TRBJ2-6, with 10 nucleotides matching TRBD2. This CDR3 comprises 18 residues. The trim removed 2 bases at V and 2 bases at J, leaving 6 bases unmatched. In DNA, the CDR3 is TGTGCCAGCAGTTTAAATAGCGGGAGGTACACTGGGGCCAACGTCCTGACTTTC. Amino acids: CASSLNSGRYTGANVLTF.

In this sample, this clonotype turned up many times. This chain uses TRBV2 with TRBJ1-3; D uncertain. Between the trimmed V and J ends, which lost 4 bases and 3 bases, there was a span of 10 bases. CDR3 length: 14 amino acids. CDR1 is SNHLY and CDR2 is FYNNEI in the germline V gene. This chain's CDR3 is CASSGSVFGNTIYF. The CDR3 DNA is TGTGCCAGCAGTGGGTCAGTATTTGGAAACACCATATATTTT.

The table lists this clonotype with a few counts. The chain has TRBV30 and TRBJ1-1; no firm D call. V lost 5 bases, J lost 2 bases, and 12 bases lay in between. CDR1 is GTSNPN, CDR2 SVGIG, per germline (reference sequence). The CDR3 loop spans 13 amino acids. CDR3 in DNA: TGTGCCTGGGGACCGGGGATTAACACTGAAGCTTTCTTT. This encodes CAWGPGINTEAFF.

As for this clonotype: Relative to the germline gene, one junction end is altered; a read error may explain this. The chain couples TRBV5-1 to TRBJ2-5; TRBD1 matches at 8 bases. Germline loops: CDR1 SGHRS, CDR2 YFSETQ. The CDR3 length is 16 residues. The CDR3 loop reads CASNLSTRQGKETQYF. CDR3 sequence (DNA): TGCGCCAGCAACTTGAGTACGAGACAGGGGAAAGAGACCCAGTACTTC.

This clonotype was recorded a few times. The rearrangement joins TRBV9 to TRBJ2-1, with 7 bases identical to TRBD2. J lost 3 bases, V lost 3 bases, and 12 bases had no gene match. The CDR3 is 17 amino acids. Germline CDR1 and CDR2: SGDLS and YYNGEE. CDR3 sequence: CASSARYLSGGYNEQFF. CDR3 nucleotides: TGTGCCAGCAGCGCGAGATATTTATCGGGGGGCTACAATGAGCAGTTCTTC.

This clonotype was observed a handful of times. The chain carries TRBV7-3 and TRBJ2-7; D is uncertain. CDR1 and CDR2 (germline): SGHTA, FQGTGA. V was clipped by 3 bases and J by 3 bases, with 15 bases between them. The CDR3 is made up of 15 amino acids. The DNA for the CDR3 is TGTGCCAGCAGCTTCGAACTACCTTTGGGCTACGAGCAGTACGTC. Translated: CASSFELPLGYEQYV.

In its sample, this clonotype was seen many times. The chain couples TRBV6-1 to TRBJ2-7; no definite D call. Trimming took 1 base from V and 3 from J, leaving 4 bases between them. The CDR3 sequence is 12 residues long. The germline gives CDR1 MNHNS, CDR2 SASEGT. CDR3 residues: CASSEESYEQYV. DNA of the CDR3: TGTGCCAGCAGTGAAGAAAGCTACGAGCAGTACGTC.

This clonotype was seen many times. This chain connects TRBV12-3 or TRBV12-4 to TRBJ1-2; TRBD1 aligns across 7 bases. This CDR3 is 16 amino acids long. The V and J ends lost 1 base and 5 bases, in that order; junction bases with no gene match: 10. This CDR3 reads CASSLGVQGGLYGYTF. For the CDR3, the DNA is TGTGCCAGCAGTTTAGGCGTCCAGGGGGGATTATATGGCTACACCTTC.

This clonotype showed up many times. The CDR3 is CASSSGPRNTEAFF. CDR3 coding DNA: TGTGCCAGCAGCTCAGGACCGCGGAACACTGAAGCTTTCTTT. The chain employs TRBV13 and TRBJ1-1; D not resolved. The V gene's germline CDR1 is PRHDT and CDR2 FYEKMQ (reference sequence). The CDR3 runs 14 residues. The V gene lost 4 bases and the J gene lost 1 base, with 10 bases spanning the gap. Supplemented by reference TRBV13 and TRBJ1-1, the full variable domain reads AAGVIQSPRHLIKEKRETATLKCYPIPRHDTVYWYQQGPGQDPQFLISFYEKMQSDKGSIPDRFSAQQFSDYHSELNMSSLELGDSALYFCASSSGPRNTEAFFGQGTRLTVV.